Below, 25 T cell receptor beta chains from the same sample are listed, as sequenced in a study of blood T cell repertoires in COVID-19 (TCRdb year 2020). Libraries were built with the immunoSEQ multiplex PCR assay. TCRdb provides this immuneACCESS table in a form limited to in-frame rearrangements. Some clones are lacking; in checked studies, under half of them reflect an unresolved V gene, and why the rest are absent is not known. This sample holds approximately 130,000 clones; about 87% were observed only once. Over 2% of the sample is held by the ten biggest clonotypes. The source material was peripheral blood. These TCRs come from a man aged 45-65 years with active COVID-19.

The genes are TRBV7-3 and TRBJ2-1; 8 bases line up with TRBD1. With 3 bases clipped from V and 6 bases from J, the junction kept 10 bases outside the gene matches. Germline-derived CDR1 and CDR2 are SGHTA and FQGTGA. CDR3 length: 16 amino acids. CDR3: CASSFRQGASPNEQFF. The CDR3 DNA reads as TGTGCCAGCAGCTTTAGGCAGGGGGCATCCCCCAATGAGCAGTTCTTC.

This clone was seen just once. The CDR3 bases are TGTGCCAGCAGTGCCGGAGGGCCCTCCTATAATTCACCCCTCCACTTT. Residues: CASSAGGPSYNSPLHF. The rearrangement joins TRBV6-1 to TRBJ1-6; D gene unclear. The CDR3 is 16 residues long. CDR1 MNHNS and CDR2 SASEGT come from the germline V gene. V was cut by 4 bases and J by 0 bases, with 10 bases left in between.

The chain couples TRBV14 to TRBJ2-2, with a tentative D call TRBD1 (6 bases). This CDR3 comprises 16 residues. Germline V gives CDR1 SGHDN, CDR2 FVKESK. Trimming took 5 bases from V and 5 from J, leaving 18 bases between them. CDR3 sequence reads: CASSNQTGILTGELFF. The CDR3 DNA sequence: TGTGCCAGCAGCAATCAGACAGGAATTCTGACCGGGGAGCTGTTTTTT. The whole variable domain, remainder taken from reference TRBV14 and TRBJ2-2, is EAGVTQFPSHSVIEKGQTVTLRCDPISGHDNLYWYRRVMGKEIKFLLHFVKESKQDESGMPNNRFLAERTGGTYSTLKVQPAELEDSGVYFCASSNQTGILTGELFFGEGSRLTVL.

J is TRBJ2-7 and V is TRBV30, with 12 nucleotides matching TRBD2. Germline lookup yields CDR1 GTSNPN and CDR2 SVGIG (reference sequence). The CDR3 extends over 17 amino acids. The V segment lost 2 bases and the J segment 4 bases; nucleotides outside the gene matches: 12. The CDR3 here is CAWSLRTSGVLAYEQYF. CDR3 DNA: TGTGCCTGGAGTCTCCGGACTAGCGGGGTCTTGGCGTACGAGCAGTACTTC.

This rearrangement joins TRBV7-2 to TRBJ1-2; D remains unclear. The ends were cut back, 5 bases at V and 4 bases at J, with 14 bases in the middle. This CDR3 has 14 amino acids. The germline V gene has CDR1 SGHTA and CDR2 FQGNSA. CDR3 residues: CASSPGPTGYGYTF. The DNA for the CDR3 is TGTGCCAGCAGCCCCGGTCCAACGGGCTATGGCTACACCTTC. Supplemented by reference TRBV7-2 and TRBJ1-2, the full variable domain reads GAGVSQSPSNKVTEKGKDVELRCDPISGHTALYWYRQSLGQGLEFLIYFQGNSAPDKSGLPSDRFSAERTGGSVSTLTIQRTQQEDSAVYLCASSPGPTGYGYTFGSGTRLTVV.

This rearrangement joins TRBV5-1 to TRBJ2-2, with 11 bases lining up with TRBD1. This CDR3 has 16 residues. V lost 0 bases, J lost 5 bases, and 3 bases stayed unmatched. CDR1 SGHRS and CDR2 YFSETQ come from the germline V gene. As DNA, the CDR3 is TGCGCCAGCAGCTTGGGGACAGGGGGCCAGACCGGGGAGCTGTTTTTT. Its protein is CASSLGTGGQTGELFF.

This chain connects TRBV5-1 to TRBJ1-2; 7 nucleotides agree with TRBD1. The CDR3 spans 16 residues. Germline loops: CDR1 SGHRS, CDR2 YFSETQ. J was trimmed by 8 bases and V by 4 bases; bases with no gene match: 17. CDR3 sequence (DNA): TGCGCCAGCAGCGTCGGGACAGTGTCTCTCCCGGAAGGCTACACCTTC. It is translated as CASSVGTVSLPEGYTF.

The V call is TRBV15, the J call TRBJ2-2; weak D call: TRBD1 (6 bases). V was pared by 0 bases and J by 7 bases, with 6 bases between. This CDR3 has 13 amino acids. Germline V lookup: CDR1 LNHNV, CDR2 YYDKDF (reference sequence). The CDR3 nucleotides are TGTGCCACCAGCAGAGAAGGGGGCGGGGAGCTGTTTTTT. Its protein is CATSREGGGELFF.

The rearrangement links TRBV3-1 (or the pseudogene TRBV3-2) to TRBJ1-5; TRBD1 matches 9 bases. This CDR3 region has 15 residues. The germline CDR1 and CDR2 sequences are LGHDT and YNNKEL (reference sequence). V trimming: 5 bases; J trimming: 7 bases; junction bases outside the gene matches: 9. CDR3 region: CASSSRDRVGQPQHF. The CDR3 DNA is TGTGCCAGCAGCTCCCGGGACAGGGTTGGACAGCCCCAGCATTTT.

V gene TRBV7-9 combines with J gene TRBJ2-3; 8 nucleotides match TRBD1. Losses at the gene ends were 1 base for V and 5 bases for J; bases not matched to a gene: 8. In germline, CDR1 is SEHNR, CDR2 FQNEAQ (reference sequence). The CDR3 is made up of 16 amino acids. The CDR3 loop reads CASSLGGQGAGDTQYF. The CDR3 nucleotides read TGTGCCAGCAGCTTAGGGGGGCAGGGGGCAGGAGATACGCAGTATTTT.

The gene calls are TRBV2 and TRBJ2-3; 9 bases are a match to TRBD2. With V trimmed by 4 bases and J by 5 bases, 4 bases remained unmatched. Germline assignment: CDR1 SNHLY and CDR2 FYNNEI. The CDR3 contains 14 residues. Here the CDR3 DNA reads TGTGCCAGCAGTGGTGGCGGGGGGGTAGATACGCAGTATTTT. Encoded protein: CASSGGGGVDTQYF.

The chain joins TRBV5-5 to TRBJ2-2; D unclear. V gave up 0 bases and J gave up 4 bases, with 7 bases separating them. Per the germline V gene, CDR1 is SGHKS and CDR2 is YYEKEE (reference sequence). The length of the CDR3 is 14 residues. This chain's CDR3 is CASSLVESTGELFF. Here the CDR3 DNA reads TGTGCCAGCAGCTTGGTGGAGAGCACCGGGGAGCTGTTTTTT.

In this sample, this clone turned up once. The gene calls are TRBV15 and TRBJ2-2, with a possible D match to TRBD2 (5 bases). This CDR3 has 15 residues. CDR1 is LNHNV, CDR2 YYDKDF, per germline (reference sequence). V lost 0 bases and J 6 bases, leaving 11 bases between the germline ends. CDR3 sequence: CATSRDGVRAGELFF. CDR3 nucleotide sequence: TGTGCCACCAGCAGAGATGGTGTGAGGGCCGGGGAGCTGTTTTTT.

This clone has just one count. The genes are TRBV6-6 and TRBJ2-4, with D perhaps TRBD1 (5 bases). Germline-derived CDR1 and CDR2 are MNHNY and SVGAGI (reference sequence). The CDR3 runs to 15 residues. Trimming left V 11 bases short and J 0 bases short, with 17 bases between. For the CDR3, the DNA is TGTGCCGACCCGCTAGGGGCGCTAGCCAAAAACATTCAGTACTTC. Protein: CADPLGALAKNIQYF.

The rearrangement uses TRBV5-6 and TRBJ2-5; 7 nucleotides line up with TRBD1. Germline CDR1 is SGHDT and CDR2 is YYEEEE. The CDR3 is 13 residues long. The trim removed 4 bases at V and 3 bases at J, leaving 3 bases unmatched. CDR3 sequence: CASSLTGEETQYF. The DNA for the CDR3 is TGTGCCAGCAGCCTTACAGGGGAAGAGACCCAGTACTTC.

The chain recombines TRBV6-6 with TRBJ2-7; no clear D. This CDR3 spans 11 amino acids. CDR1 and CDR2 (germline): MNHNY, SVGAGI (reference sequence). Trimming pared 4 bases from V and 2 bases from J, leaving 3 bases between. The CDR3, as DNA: TGTGCCAGCAGTTCCACCTACGAGCAGTACTTC. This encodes CASSSTYEQYF.

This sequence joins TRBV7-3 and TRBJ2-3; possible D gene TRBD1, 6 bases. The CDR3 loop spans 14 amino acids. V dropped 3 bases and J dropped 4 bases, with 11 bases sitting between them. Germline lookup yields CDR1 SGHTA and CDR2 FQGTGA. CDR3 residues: CASSFYRDSDTQYF. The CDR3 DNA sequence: TGTGCCAGCAGCTTCTACAGGGATTCAGATACGCAGTATTTT. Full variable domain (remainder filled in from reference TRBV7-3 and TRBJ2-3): GAGVSQTPSNKVTEKGKYVELRCDPISGHTALYWYRQSLGQGPEFLIYFQGTGAADDSGLPNDRFFAVRPEGSVSTLKIQRTERGDSAVYLCASSFYRDSDTQYFGPGTRLTVL.

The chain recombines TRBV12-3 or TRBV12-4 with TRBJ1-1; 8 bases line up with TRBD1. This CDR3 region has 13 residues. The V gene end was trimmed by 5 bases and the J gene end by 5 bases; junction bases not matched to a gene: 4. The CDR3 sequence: CASSQDRETEAFF. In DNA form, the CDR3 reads TGTGCCAGCAGTCAGGACAGGGAAACTGAAGCTTTCTTT.

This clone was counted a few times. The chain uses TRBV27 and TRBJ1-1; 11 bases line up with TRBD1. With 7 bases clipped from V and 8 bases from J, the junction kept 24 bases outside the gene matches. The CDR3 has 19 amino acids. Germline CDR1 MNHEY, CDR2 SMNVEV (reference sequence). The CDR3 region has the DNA TGTGCCAGCAAAATTGGGACAGGGGGATATAAGGGGCGACGGGGGGAAGCTTTCTTT. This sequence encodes CASKIGTGGYKGRRGEAFF.

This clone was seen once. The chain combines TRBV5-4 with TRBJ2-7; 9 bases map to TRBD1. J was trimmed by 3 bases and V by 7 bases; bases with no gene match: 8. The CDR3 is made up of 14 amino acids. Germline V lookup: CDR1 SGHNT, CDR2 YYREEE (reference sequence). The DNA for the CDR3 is TGTGCCAGCGGAGCCGGGACAGGGCTCTACGAGCAGTACTTC. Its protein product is CASGAGTGLYEQYF.

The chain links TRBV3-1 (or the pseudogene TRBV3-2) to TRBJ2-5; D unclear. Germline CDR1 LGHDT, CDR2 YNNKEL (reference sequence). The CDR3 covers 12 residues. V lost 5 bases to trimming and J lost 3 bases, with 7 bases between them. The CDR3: CASSLVEETQYF. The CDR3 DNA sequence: TGTGCCAGCAGCTTAGTCGAAGAGACCCAGTACTTC.

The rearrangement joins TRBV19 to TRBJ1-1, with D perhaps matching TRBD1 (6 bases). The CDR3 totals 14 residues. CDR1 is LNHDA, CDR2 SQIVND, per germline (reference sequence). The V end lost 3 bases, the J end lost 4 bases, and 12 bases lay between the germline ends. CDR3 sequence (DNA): TGTGCCAGTAGTATCGACAGGATGGCCACTGAAGCTTTCTTT. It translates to CASSIDRMATEAFF.

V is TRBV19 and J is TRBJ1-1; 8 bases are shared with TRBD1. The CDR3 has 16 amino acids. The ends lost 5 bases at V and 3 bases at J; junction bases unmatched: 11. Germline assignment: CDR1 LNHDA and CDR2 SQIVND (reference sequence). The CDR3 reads CASSVPPTGVDTEAFF. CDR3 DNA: TGTGCCAGTAGTGTACCACCGACAGGGGTGGACACTGAAGCTTTCTTT.

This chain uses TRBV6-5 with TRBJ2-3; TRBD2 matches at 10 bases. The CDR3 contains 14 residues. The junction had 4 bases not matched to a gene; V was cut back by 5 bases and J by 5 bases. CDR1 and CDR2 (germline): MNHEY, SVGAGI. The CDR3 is CASSSGGAGDTQYF. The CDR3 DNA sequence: TGTGCCAGCAGTAGCGGGGGGGCCGGAGATACGCAGTATTTT.

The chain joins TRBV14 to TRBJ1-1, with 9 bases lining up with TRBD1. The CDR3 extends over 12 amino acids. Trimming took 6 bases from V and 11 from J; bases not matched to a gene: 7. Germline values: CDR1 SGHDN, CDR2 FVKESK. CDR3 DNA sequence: TGTGCCAGCAGAGGGACAGGGAGCCATGCTTTCTTT. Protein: CASRGTGSHAFF.